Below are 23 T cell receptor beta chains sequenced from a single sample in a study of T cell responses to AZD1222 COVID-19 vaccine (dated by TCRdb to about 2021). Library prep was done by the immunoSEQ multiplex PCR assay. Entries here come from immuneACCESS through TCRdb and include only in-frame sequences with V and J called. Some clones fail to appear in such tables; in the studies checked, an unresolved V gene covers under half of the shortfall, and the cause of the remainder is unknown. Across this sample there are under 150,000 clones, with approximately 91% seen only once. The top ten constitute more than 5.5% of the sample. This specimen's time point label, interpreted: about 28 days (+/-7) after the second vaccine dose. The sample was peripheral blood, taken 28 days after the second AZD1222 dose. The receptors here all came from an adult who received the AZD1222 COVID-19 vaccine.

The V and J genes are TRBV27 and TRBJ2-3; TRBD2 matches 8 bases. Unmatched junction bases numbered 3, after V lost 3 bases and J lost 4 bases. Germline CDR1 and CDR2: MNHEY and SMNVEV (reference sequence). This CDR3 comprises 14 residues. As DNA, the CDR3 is TGTGCCAGCAGTTTCAAGCGGGAGTCAGATACGCAGTATTTT. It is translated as CASSFKRESDTQYF.

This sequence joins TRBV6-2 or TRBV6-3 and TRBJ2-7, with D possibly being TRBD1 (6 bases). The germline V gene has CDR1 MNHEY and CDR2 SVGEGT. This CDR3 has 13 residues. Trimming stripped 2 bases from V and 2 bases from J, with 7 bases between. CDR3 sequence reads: CASSYRTAYEQYF. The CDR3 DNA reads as TGTGCCAGCAGTTACAGGACAGCCTACGAGCAGTACTTC.

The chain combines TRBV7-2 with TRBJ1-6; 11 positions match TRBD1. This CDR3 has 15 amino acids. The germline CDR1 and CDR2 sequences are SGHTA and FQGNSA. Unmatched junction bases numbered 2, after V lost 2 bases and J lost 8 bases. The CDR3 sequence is CASSLKDRGHSPLHF. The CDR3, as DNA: TGTGCCAGCAGCTTAAAGGACAGGGGGCATTCACCCCTCCACTTT.

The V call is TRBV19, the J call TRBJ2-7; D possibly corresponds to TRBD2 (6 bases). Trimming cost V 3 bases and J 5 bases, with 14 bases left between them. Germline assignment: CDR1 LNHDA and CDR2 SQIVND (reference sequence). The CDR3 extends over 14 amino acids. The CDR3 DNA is TGTGCCAGTAGTATGACGCTGGAGGGCCACGAGCAGTACTTC. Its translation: CASSMTLEGHEQYF.

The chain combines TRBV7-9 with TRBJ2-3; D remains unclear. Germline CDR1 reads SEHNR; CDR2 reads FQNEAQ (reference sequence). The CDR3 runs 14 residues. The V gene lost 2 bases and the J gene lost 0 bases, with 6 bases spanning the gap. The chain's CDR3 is CASSLIPSTDTQYF. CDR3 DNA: TGTGCCAGCAGCTTAATCCCAAGCACAGATACGCAGTATTTT.

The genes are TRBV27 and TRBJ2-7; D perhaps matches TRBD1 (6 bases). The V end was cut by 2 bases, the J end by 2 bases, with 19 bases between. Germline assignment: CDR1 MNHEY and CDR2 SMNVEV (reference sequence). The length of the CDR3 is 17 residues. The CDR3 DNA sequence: TGTGCCAGCAGTTTAATGCAAACAGGGACACAGACCTACGAGCAGTACTTC. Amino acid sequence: CASSLMQTGTQTYEQYF.

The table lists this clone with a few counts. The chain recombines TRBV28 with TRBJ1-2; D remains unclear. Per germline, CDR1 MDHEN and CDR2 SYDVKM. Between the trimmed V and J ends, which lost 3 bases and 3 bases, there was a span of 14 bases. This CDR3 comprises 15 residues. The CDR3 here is CASSFRAGGYYGYTF. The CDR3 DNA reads TGTGCCAGCAGTTTTAGGGCAGGTGGATACTATGGCTACACCTTC.

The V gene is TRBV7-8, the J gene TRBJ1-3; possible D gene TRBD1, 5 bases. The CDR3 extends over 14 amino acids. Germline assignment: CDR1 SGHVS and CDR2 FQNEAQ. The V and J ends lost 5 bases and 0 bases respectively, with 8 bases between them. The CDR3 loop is CASSGGGSGNTIYF. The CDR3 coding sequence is TGTGCCAGCAGCGGCGGGGGCTCTGGAAACACCATATATTTT.

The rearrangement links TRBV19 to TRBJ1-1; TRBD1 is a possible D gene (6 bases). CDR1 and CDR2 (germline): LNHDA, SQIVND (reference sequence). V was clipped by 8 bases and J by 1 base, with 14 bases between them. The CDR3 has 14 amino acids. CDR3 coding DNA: TGTGCCAGTTCCAATGGACAGCGGAACACTGAAGCTTTCTTT. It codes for CASSNGQRNTEAFF.

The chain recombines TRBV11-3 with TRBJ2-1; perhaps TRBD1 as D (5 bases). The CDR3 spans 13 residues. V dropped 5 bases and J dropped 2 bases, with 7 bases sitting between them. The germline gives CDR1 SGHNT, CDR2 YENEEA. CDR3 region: CASSLDTYNEQFF. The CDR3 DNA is TGTGCCAGCAGCCTGGACACCTACAATGAGCAGTTCTTC. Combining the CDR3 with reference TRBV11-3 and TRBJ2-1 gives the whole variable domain EAGVVQSPRYKIIEKKQPVAFWCNPISGHNTLYWYLQNLGQGPELLIRYENEEAVDDSQLPKDRFSAERLKGVDSTLKIQPAELGDSAVYLCASSLDTYNEQFFGPGTRLTVL.

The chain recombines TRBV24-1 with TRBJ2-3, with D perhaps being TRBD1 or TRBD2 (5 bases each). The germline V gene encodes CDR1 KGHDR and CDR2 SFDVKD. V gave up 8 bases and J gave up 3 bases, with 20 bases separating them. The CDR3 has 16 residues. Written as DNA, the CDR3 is TGTGCCACCAACCTGGGACGCCAACCCCCTACAGATACGCAGTATTTT. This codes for CATNLGRQPPTDTQYF.

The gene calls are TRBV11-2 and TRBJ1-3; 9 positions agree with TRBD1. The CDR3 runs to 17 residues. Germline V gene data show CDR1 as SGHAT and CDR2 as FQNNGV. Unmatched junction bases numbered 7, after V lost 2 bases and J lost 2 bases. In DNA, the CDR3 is TGTGCCAGCAGCTTAATGGGGACAGGGTATGCTGGAAACACCATATATTTT. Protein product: CASSLMGTGYAGNTIYF.

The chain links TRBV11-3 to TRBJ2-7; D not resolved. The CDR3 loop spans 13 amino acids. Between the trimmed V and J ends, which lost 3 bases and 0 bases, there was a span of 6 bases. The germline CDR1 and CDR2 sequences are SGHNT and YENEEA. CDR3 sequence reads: CASSFRRSYEQYF. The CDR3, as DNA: TGTGCCAGCAGCTTCCGACGCTCCTACGAGCAGTACTTC.

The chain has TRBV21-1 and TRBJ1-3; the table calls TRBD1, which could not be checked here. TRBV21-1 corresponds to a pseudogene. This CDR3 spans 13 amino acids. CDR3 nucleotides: TGTGCCAGCAAGGACAGCAATGGAAACACCATATATTTT. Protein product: CASKDSNGNTIYF.

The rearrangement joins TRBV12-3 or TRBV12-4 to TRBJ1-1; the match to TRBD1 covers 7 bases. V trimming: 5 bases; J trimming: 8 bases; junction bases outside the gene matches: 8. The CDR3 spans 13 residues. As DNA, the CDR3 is TGTGCCAGCAGTAATAGGGACAGTCAAGAAGCTTTCTTT. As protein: CASSNRDSQEAFF.

CDR3 residues: CASRSGTSGSGTDTQYF. The CDR3 coding sequence is TGCGCCAGCAGGTCCGGGACTAGCGGGAGTGGCACAGATACGCAGTATTTT. The chain joins TRBV5-1 to TRBJ2-3, with 14 bases fitting TRBD2. CDR1 SGHRS and CDR2 YFSETQ come from the germline V gene. CDR3 size: 17 residues. Unmatched junction bases numbered 6, after V lost 5 bases and J lost 1 base. Using reference TRBV5-1 and TRBJ2-3 for the parts outside the CDR3, the full variable domain is KAGVTQTPRYLIKTRGQQVTLSCSPISGHRSVSWYQQTPGQGLQFLFEYFSETQRNKGNFPGRFSGRQFSNSRSEMNVSTLELGDSALYLCASRSGTSGSGTDTQYFGPGTRLTVL.

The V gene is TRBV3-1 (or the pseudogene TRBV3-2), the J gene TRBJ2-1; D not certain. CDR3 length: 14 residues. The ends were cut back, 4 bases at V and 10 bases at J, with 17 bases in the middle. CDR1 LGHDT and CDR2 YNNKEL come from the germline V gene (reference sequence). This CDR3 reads CASSPEPDGREQFF. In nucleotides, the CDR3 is TGTGCCAGCAGCCCTGAGCCCGATGGCCGCGAGCAGTTCTTC.

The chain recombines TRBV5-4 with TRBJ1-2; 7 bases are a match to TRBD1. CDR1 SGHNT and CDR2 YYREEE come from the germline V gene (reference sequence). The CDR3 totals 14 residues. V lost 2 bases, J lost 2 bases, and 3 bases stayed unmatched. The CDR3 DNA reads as TGTGCCAGCAGCTTTCTAGGGGGCAACTATGGCTACACCTTC. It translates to CASSFLGGNYGYTF.

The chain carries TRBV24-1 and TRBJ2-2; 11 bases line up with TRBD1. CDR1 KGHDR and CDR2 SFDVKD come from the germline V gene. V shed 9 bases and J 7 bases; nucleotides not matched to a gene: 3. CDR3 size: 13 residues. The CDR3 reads CATGQGADGELFF. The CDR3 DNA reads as TGTGCCACCGGACAGGGGGCAGACGGGGAGCTGTTTTTT.

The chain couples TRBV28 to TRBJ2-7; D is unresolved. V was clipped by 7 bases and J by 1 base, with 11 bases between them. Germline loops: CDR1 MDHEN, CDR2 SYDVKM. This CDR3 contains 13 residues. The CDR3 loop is CASNRAGSYEQYF. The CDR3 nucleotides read TGTGCCAGCAACCGGGCCGGGTCCTACGAGCAGTACTTC. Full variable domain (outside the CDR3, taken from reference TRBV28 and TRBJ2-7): DVKVTQSSRYLVKRTGEKVFLECVQDMDHENMFWYRQDPGLGLRLIYFSYDVKMKEKGDIPEGYSVSREKKERFSLILESASTNQTSMYLCASNRAGSYEQYFGPGTRLTVT.

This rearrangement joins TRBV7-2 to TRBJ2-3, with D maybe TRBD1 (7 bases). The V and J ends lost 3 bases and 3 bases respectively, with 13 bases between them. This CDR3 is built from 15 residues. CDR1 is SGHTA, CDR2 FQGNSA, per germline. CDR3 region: CASSFRDSGTDTQYF. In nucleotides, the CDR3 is TGTGCCAGCAGCTTCCGGGACAGCGGGACAGATACGCAGTATTTT.

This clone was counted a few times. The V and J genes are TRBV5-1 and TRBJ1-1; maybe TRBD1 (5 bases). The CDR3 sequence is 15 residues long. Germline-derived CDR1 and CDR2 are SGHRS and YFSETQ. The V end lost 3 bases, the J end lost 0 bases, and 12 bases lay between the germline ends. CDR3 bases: TGCGCCAGCAGCTGGACCGGGACGGTGAACACTGAAGCTTTCTTT. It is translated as CASSWTGTVNTEAFF.

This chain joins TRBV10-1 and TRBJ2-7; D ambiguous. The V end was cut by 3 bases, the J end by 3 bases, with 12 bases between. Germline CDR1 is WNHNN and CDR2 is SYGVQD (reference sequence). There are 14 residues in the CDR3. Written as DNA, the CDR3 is TGCGCCAGCAGTGATTTTTCGGATCGCTACGAGCAGTACTTC. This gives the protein CASSDFSDRYEQYF.